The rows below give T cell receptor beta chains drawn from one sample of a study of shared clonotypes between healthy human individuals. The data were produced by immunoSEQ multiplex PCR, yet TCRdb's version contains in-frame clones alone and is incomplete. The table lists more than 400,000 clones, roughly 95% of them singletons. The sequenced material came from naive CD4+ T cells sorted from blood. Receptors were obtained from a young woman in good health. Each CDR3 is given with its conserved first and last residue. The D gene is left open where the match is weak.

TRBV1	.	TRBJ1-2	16	CTSSRKDQGPRTGYTF	TGCACCAGCAGCCGAAAAGACCAAGGACCACGTACGGGCTACACCTTC
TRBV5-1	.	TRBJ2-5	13	CASKGSGQETQYF	TGCGCCAGCAAAGGTTCAGGGCAAGAGACCCAGTACTTC
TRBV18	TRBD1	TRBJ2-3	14	CASSRTGGTDTQYF	TGTGCCAGCTCACGGACAGGGGGCACAGATACGCAGTATTTT
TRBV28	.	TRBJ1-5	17	CASSSPGDGTRNQPQHF	TGTGCCAGCAGTTCGCCGGGGGACGGGACTCGCAATCAGCCCCAGCATTTT
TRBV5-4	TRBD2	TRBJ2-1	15	CASSLRLAEYNEQFF	TGTGCCAGCAGCCTACGACTAGCGGAATACAATGAGCAGTTCTTC
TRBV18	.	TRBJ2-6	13	CASSPTGANVLTF	TGTGCCAGCTCACCAACCGGGGCCAACGTCCTGACTTTC
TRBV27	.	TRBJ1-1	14	CASSLLGRGTEAFF	TGTGCCAGCAGTTTATTGGGTCGGGGGACTGAAGCTTTCTTT
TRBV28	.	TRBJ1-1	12	CASSLFATEAFF	TGTGCCAGCAGTTTATTTGCCACTGAAGCTTTCTTT
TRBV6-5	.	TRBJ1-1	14	CASRTQAGSTEAFF	TGTGCCAGCAGAACCCAGGCTGGGAGCACTGAAGCTTTCTTT
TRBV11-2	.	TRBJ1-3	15	CASSLEGRAANTIYF	TGTGCCAGCAGCTTAGAGGGCAGGGCGGCGAACACCATATATTTT